This T cell receptor (beta chain) was profiled in a study of T cells in Graves' hyperthyroidism and ophthalmopathy. Study overall: Any treatment followed the collection of peripheral blood at initial diagnosis.

This clonotype was counted between two and nine times. Amplification yielded TCR beta CDR3 regions, with RNA transcripts as the source. An initial round of RT-PCR targeting the TCR CDR3 relied on the HTBI primer set. TCRdb reanalysed the multiplex PCR reads using MiXCR and keeps one entry per CDR3 protein. Here the sample spans hundreds of thousands of distinct CDR3 sequences, roughly 13% being singletons. The V gene lost 2 bases and the J gene lost 8 bases, with 7 bases spanning the gap. Germline lookup yields CDR1 DFQATT and CDR2 SNEGSKA (reference sequence). The CDR3 consists of 11 residues. Patients between 18 and 65 years old had hyperthyroidism, newly diagnosed and lasting under 2 months. Patients with uncontrolled infections, other autoimmune diseases, pregnancy or lactation were excluded. The blood sample dates from first hyperthyroidism diagnosis, preceding any ophthalmopathy symptoms.

This TCR was recovered from a woman aged 25-40 years with Graves' hyperthyroidism that later progressed to Graves' ophthalmopathy. Sequences were obtained from blood. The rearrangement joins TRBV20-1 to TRBJ2-1; no clear D. CDR3 sequence: CSARTFHEQFF. CDR3 DNA: TGCAGTGCTAGAACATTCCATGAGCAGTTCTTC.